The 29 T cell receptor beta chains presented below share a single source sample, sequenced in a study of shared T cell receptors in the human thymus. Here immunoSEQ multiplex PCR was the method, and the copy in TCRdb shows in-frame clones only, minus some. The sample lists 700,000 or so clones, approximately 85% seen once, with around 0.01% in the top ten. The sample was also reused in another study, on human thymus T cells.

The sequencing input was thymocytes. All receptors come from a girl less than two years old with a congenital heart defect.

This clone came up a few times. V and J are TRBV7-9 and TRBJ2-7; possible D gene TRBD2, 5 bases. The ends were cut back, 1 base at V and 0 bases at J, with 16 bases in the middle. Germline V CDR1 and CDR2: SEHNR, FQNEAQ (reference sequence). CDR3 length: 17 residues. This CDR3 reads CASSLDPGQRNSYEQYF. The CDR3 nucleotides are TGTGCCAGCAGCTTAGATCCTGGGCAGCGGAACTCCTACGAGCAGTACTTC.

There are a few counts of this clone. The J gene is TRBJ1-5, the V gene TRBV19, with D unclear. The CDR3 has 13 amino acids. V lost 5 bases and J lost 7, with 12 bases in between. The germline V gene has CDR1 LNHDA and CDR2 SQIVND (reference sequence). CDR3 residues: CASSEGGEQPQHF. The CDR3 region has the DNA TGTGCCAGTAGTGAAGGCGGGGAACAGCCCCAGCATTTT.

The J gene is TRBJ1-6, the V gene TRBV6-1, with TRBD1 identical over 8 bases. Losses at the gene ends were 4 bases for V and 9 bases for J; bases not matched to a gene: 2. Germline V gene lookup returns CDR1 MNHNS and CDR2 SASEGT. The CDR3 is 13 residues long. This CDR3 reads CASSVDRGSPLHF. The CDR3 nucleotides read TGTGCCAGCAGTGTTGACAGGGGTTCACCCCTCCACTTT.

This chain uses TRBV7-4 with TRBJ2-1, with 9 bases aligning to TRBD2. The CDR3 runs to 14 residues. J lost 6 bases, V lost 3 bases, and 3 bases had no gene match. Germline assignment: CDR1 SGHVT and CDR2 SQSDAQ. This CDR3 is CASSLPSGVNEQFF. DNA for the CDR3: TGTGCCAGCAGCTTGCCTAGCGGGGTCAATGAGCAGTTCTTC.

CDR3 sequence reads: CASSEFYGTSGTYEQYF. In DNA, the CDR3 is TGCGCCAGCAGTGAGTTTTATGGTACTAGCGGGACCTACGAGCAGTACTTC. J is TRBJ2-7 and V is TRBV10-2, with 10 bases that match TRBD2. J was trimmed by 2 bases and V by 1 base; bases with no gene match: 8. The CDR3 spans 17 residues. The V gene's germline CDR1 is WSHSY and CDR2 SAAADI.

The chain combines TRBV9 with TRBJ1-4, with D unclear. The CDR3 has 13 amino acids. Looked up from germline, CDR1 is SGDLS and CDR2 is YYNGEE. V was clipped by 4 bases and J by 4 bases, with 8 bases between them. The CDR3 sequence: CASSPRINEKLFF. The CDR3, as DNA: TGTGCCAGCAGCCCGCGTATTAATGAAAAACTGTTTTTT.

This chain connects TRBV27 to TRBJ1-1; D might be TRBD1 (5 bases). CDR1 and CDR2 from the germline V gene are MNHEY and SMNVEV (reference sequence). The CDR3 has 16 residues. Trimming took 0 bases from V and 3 from J, leaving 14 bases between them. CDR3 bases: TGTGCCAGCAGTTTATCGGGGGGAGAGAAGGACACTGAAGCTTTCTTT. Translating it yields CASSLSGGEKDTEAFF.

This clone was picked up a small number of times. The V call is TRBV6-5, the J call TRBJ2-7, with D possibly matching TRBD1 (6 bases). The V end was cut by 2 bases, the J end by 3 bases, with 11 bases between. This CDR3 has 14 residues. Germline assignment: CDR1 MNHEY and CDR2 SVGAGI. The CDR3 loop is CASSYREGVYEQYF. DNA for the CDR3: TGTGCCAGCAGTTACAGAGAGGGGGTCTACGAGCAGTACTTC.

This sequence joins TRBV2 and TRBJ1-6; a possible D gene is TRBD1 (6 bases). CDR1 is SNHLY, CDR2 FYNNEI, per germline. Trimming stripped 7 bases from V and 6 bases from J, with 19 bases between. This CDR3 spans 16 amino acids. CDR3 DNA: TGTGCCAGCAACTTACAGGGCGCGAGGGGTAATTCACCCCTCCACTTT. Amino acids: CASNLQGARGNSPLHF.

V gene TRBV19 combines with J gene TRBJ1-2, with D possibly TRBD1 on 5 matching bases. CDR3 length equals 16 residues. CDR1 and CDR2 (germline): LNHDA, SQIVND (reference sequence). Trimming removed 6 bases from V and 5 bases from J, with 22 bases in between. The CDR3 nucleotides read TGTGCCAGTAGACTGACCTCAGAGGACAAGTCTTATGGCTACACCTTC. Residues: CASRLTSEDKSYGYTF.

The rearrangement uses TRBV5-1 and TRBJ1-3; D gene unclear. The CDR3 is 14 amino acids. Deletions cut 5 bases from V and 3 bases from J, with 12 bases between. Germline V lookup: CDR1 SGHRS, CDR2 YFSETQ. DNA of the CDR3: TGCGCCAGCAGGGGAGGTTTCGGTGGAAACACCATATATTTT. Its protein product is CASRGGFGGNTIYF.

The genes are TRBV7-9 and TRBJ2-7; TRBD2 matches 9 bases. The V gene's germline CDR1 is SEHNR and CDR2 FQNEAQ (reference sequence). V trimming: 4 bases; J trimming: 7 bases; junction bases outside the gene matches: 17. This CDR3 has 17 residues. The CDR3 reads CASSSPGRRGGSREQYF. CDR3 bases: TGTGCCAGCAGCTCGCCCGGCAGGCGGGGGGGATCTCGTGAGCAGTACTTC.

The V call is TRBV4-1, the J call TRBJ2-4; D is possibly TRBD1 (5 bases). The CDR3 sequence is 16 residues long. In germline, CDR1 is MGHRA, CDR2 YSYEKL. Trimming shortened V by 4 bases and J by 0 bases, and 13 bases separated the two germline ends. The DNA for the CDR3 is TGCGCCAGCAGCCCTCTTGGGGCCTTAGCCAAAAACATTCAGTACTTC. Its protein product is CASSPLGALAKNIQYF.

The table lists this clone with a count of one. The chain carries TRBV5-1 and TRBJ2-5, with D possibly being TRBD1 (5 bases). The CDR3 is 15 residues long. Germline V gives CDR1 SGHRS, CDR2 YFSETQ. Trimming left V 4 bases short and J 3 bases short, with 16 bases between. The CDR3 region is CASSLVRREKETQYF. CDR3 DNA: TGCGCCAGCAGCCTCGTCCGCAGGGAAAAAGAGACCCAGTACTTC.

The chain combines TRBV15 with TRBJ2-7; no reliable D call. This CDR3 region has 13 residues. Germline values: CDR1 LNHNV, CDR2 YYDKDF (reference sequence). Trimming removed 6 bases at V and 0 bases at J, with 9 bases between. CDR3 amino acids: CATSRRSSYEQYF. In DNA, the CDR3 is TGTGCCACCAGTCGTCGGAGCTCCTACGAGCAGTACTTC.

This sequence joins TRBV10-3 and TRBJ2-3; 7 nucleotides align to TRBD2. The ends lost 10 bases at V and 2 bases at J; junction bases unmatched: 6. Germline V lookup: CDR1 ENHRY, CDR2 SYGVKD. The CDR3 totals 13 residues. The DNA for the CDR3 is TGTGCCACGGGGGGAGGAGACACAGATACGCAGTATTTT. Its translation is CATGGGDTDTQYF.

This clone showed up just a few times. The chain employs TRBV29-1 and TRBJ1-2; D is undetermined. The germline gives CDR1 SQVTM, CDR2 ANQGSEA. The CDR3 spans 12 residues. Trimming took off 8 bases at V and 1 base at J, with 11 bases between the two ends. Here the CDR3 DNA reads TGCAGCACCGGGTCGGATAACTATGGCTACACCTTC. Its translation is CSTGSDNYGYTF.

This clone was picked up one time. The V call is TRBV5-6, the J call TRBJ1-2; a weak D match, TRBD1 (6 bases). The V gene's germline CDR1 is SGHDT and CDR2 YYEEEE. V was trimmed by 4 bases and J by 1 base, leaving 17 bases between them. This CDR3 is 16 amino acids long. The CDR3 DNA sequence: TGTGCCAGCAGCGACCGGGACACATACCATAACTATGGCTACACCTTC. Amino acid sequence: CASSDRDTYHNYGYTF. The complete variable domain, with remaining parts taken from reference TRBV5-6 and TRBJ1-2, reads DAGVTQSPTHLIKTRGQQVTLRCSPKSGHDTVSWYQQALGQGPQFIFQYYEEEERQRGNFPDRFSGHQFPNYSSELNVNALLLGDSALYLCASSDRDTYHNYGYTFGSGTRLTVV.

This clone was detected only a few times. The chain couples TRBV7-9 to TRBJ2-2; D may be TRBD1 (5 bases). The CDR3 has 16 amino acids. V lost 3 bases and J 7 bases, leaving 18 bases between the germline ends. The germline V gene has CDR1 SEHNR and CDR2 FQNEAQ (reference sequence). The CDR3 is CASSFLAGLRIGELFF. The CDR3 nucleotides are TGTGCCAGCAGCTTCTTGGCAGGGCTACGGATCGGGGAGCTGTTTTTT.

CDR3 region: CASSFGGGGEGYTF. The CDR3 DNA follows: TGTGCCAGCAGCTTTGGGGGAGGAGGTGAGGGCTACACCTTC. The genes are TRBV7-9 and TRBJ1-2; D perhaps matches TRBD1 (5 bases). Trimming took off 3 bases at V and 8 bases at J, with 16 bases between the two ends. The CDR3 is 14 amino acids. Germline-derived CDR1 and CDR2 are SEHNR and FQNEAQ (reference sequence).

The sample holds one count of this clone. The rearrangement links TRBV19 to TRBJ1-2; weak D call: TRBD1 (6 bases). V gave up 1 base and J gave up 5 bases, with 20 bases separating them. Germline CDR1 LNHDA, CDR2 SQIVND (reference sequence). This CDR3 has 17 amino acids. The CDR3 nucleotides read TGTGCCAGTAGTATAGGCAATCTGGGGGGGCGCGGTTATGGCTACACCTTC. It codes for CASSIGNLGGRGYGYTF.

This chain links TRBV5-1 with TRBJ1-2; 8 nucleotides match TRBD1. V trimming: 2 bases; J trimming: 4 bases; junction bases outside the gene matches: 10. CDR3 size: 16 residues. CDR1 is SGHRS, CDR2 YFSETQ, per germline. The CDR3 loop is CASSLHTGGALYGYTF. In DNA form, the CDR3 reads TGCGCCAGCAGCTTACATACAGGGGGTGCTCTCTATGGCTACACCTTC. Based on the CDR3 plus reference TRBV5-1 and TRBJ1-2, the full variable domain is KAGVTQTPRYLIKTRGQQVTLSCSPISGHRSVSWYQQTPGQGLQFLFEYFSETQRNKGNFPGRFSGRQFSNSRSEMNVSTLELGDSALYLCASSLHTGGALYGYTFGSGTRLTVV.

J is TRBJ1-2 and V is TRBV27; 8 positions agree with TRBD1. Losses at the gene ends were 5 bases for V and 2 bases for J; bases not matched to a gene: 10. This CDR3 region has 16 residues. Germline V gives CDR1 MNHEY, CDR2 SMNVEV (reference sequence). The CDR3 loop reads CASSDRGRVENYGYTF. CDR3 bases: TGTGCCAGCAGTGACAGGGGCAGGGTGGAAAACTATGGCTACACCTTC.

The rearrangement uses TRBV7-2 and TRBJ1-2; TRBD1 matches 8 bases. The V segment lost 4 bases and the J segment 4 bases; nucleotides outside the gene matches: 5. The CDR3 is 14 amino acids. Germline-derived CDR1 and CDR2 are SGHTA and FQGNSA. The CDR3 sequence: CASSWGQAFYGYTF. The CDR3 coding sequence is TGTGCCAGCAGCTGGGGACAGGCCTTCTATGGCTACACCTTC.

The J gene is TRBJ1-6, the V gene TRBV15; D is ambiguous. Per the germline V gene, CDR1 is LNHNV and CDR2 is YYDKDF (reference sequence). V lost 5 bases and J 9 bases, leaving 17 bases between the germline ends. This CDR3 spans 15 amino acids. CDR3 residues: CATSPPAELGSPLHF. In DNA, the CDR3 is TGTGCCACCAGCCCCCCGGCGGAGCTCGGTTCACCCCTCCACTTT.

The CDR3 region has the DNA TGTGCCAGCAGTTACTTCGCAGGGGGTGTTGGAAACACCATATATTTT. Its protein product is CASSYFAGGVGNTIYF. V and J are TRBV6-6 and TRBJ1-3; 7 nucleotides match TRBD1. Germline CDR1 and CDR2: MNHNY and SVGAGI (reference sequence). The trim removed 1 base at V and 3 bases at J, leaving 6 bases unmatched. The CDR3 sequence is 16 residues long.

The V gene is TRBV9, the J gene TRBJ2-1; a possible D gene is TRBD2 (5 bases). With 0 bases removed from V and 0 bases from J, the gap between germline ends came to 25 bases. The CDR3 spans 21 residues. Germline CDR1 is SGDLS and CDR2 is YYNGEE. The CDR3 reads CASSVAVRGPPRINSYNEQFF. CDR3 bases: TGTGCCAGCAGCGTAGCTGTCCGGGGTCCGCCCCGTATTAACTCCTACAATGAGCAGTTCTTC. Full variable domain (outside the CDR3, taken from reference TRBV9 and TRBJ2-1): DSGVTQTPKHLITATGQRVTLRCSPRSGDLSVYWYQQSLDQGLQFLIQYYNGEERAKGNILERFSAQQFPDLHSELNLSSLELGDSALYFCASSVAVRGPPRINSYNEQFFGPGTRLTVL.

This clone was picked up one time. The chain combines TRBV6-5 with TRBJ1-2; no clear D gene. Trimming stripped 5 bases from V and 9 bases from J, with 22 bases between. In germline, CDR1 is MNHEY, CDR2 SVGAGI. The CDR3 runs 15 residues. CDR3 in amino acids: CASSHHRERSPRYTF. DNA of the CDR3: TGTGCCAGCAGTCACCACCGGGAACGAAGCCCCCGCTACACCTTC.

The genes are TRBV2 and TRBJ2-6; no clear D gene. Germline loops: CDR1 SNHLY, CDR2 FYNNEI. Trimming removed 11 bases at V and 10 bases at J, with 18 bases between. The CDR3 runs to 13 residues. The CDR3 nucleotides are TGTGCCGCGGAATGGCAGTCCTCAAACGTCCTGACTTTC. This encodes CAAEWQSSNVLTF.